The rows below give T cell receptor beta chains drawn from one sample of a study of shared clonotypes between healthy human individuals. Produced via immunoSEQ multiplex PCR; TCRdb's table is partial and in-frame only. Of some 2,000,000 clones listed, 95% are singletons. Sequencing was done on a sample of naive CD4+ T cells sorted from blood. The source of these receptors is a man in his late teens or twenties in good health. Both conserved end residues are part of each CDR3. D genes are given only for firm matches. For some rows the clone size is stated as once, few or many, or as a class when expanded; others skip it.

TRBJ2-7,TRBV4-3,.,.,CASSRGRESYEQYF,TGCGCCAGCAGCCGGGGACGGGAGTCTTACGAGCAGTACTTC
TRBJ2-5,TRBV7-2,TRBD1,.,CASSLTGGGETQYF,TGTGCCAGCAGCTTGACAGGGGGCGGGGAGACCCAGTACTTC
TRBJ2-1,TRBV19,.,.,CASSTQGGEQFF,TGTGCCAGTAGTACACAAGGGGGGGAGCAGTTCTTC
TRBJ2-5,TRBV5-1,TRBD2,.,CASSYGGTRETQYF,TGCGCCAGCAGCTATGGGGGGACTAGAGAGACCCAGTACTTC
TRBJ1-2,TRBV6-1,.,.,CASSEGGYGYTF,TGTGCCAGCAGTGAAGGTGGCTATGGCTACACCTTC
TRBJ2-5,TRBV29-1,.,.,CSVVGYQETQYF,TGCAGCGTTGTAGGGTACCAAGAGACCCAGTACTTC
TRBJ1-1,TRBV27,TRBD1,.,CASLVLTGAGAEAFF,TGTGCCAGCTTAGTTCTAACAGGGGCGGGGGCTGAAGCTTTCTTT
TRBJ2-1,TRBV29-1,.,.,CSGQGGHNEQFF,TGCAGCGGCCAGGGGGGGCACAATGAGCAGTTCTTC
TRBJ2-1,TRBV11-2,TRBD2,.,CASSLVSGRRDEQFF,TGTGCCAGCAGCTTAGTTAGCGGGAGACGCGATGAGCAGTTCTTC
TRBJ2-1,TRBV11-2,.,.,CASSFRRAGPSSYNEQFF,TGTGCCAGCAGCTTCCGGCGGGCGGGGCCGAGCTCCTACAATGAGCAGTTCTTC
TRBJ1-2,TRBV18,TRBD1,.,CASSRQGAGYGYTF,TGTGCCAGCTCACGGCAGGGGGCCGGCTATGGCTACACCTTC
TRBJ2-2,TRBV6-5,.,.,CASSPGPGELFF,TGTGCCAGCAGCCCGGGACCCGGGGAGCTGTTTTTT
TRBJ1-4,TRBV23-1,.,.,CASSRGGEKLFF,TGCGCCAGCAGTCGGGGAGGTGAAAAACTGTTTTTT
TRBJ2-3,TRBV30,.,.,CAWRGVGGTTDTQYF,TGTGCCTGGAGAGGGGTAGGGGGGACCACAGATACGCAGTATTTT
TRBJ2-5,TRBV6-6,TRBD2,.,CASSYGGRETQYF,TGTGCCAGCAGTTACGGCGGGAGAGAGACCCAGTACTTC
TRBJ2-7,TRBV5-1,TRBD1,once,CASSHLGQGNSYEQYF,TGCGCCAGCAGCCACTTAGGACAGGGAAACTCCTACGAGCAGTACTTC
TRBJ2-1,TRBV6-6,TRBD2,.,CASRTSGGDNEQFF,TGTGCCAGCAGAACTAGCGGGGGGGACAATGAGCAGTTCTTC
TRBJ1-2,TRBV6-1,.,.,CASSEGPYYGYTF,TGTGCCAGCAGTGAAGGGCCTTACTATGGCTACACCTTC
TRBJ1-1,TRBV30,.,.,CARSLRGDTEAFF,TGTGCCCGGTCTCTCAGGGGCGACACTGAAGCTTTCTTT
TRBJ2-7,TRBV4-3,.,.,CASSQDRIDEQYF,TGCGCCAGCAGCCAAGATCGGATTGACGAGCAGTACTTC
TRBJ1-2,TRBV7-9,TRBD1,.,CASSTFPGQSVLYGYTF,TGTGCCAGCAGCACTTTCCCGGGACAGTCGGTGCTCTATGGCTACACCTTC
TRBJ1-5,TRBV27,TRBD1,.,CASSTTGTGVQPQHF,TGTGCCAGCAGTACGACCGGGACAGGGGTTCAGCCCCAGCATTTT
TRBJ1-4,TRBV19,.,.,CASSTGTLGEKLFF,TGTGCCAGTAGTACTGGGACACTCGGAGAAAAACTGTTTTTT
TRBJ2-7,TRBV7-9,TRBD1,.,CASSLSRDRRNEQYF,TGTGCCAGCAGCTTATCTAGGGACAGGCGAAACGAGCAGTACTTC
TRBJ1-2,TRBV11-2,.,.,CASSLVGGTNYGYTF,TGTGCCAGCAGCTTAGTTGGCGGTACCAACTATGGCTACACCTTC
TRBJ2-5,TRBV5-6,.,.,CASSRSRAETQYF,TGTGCCAGCAGCCGATCTAGGGCAGAGACCCAGTACTTC
TRBJ1-4,TRBV5-1,.,.,CASSSTGTYEKLFF,TGCGCCAGCAGCTCCACCGGGACATATGAAAAACTGTTTTTT
TRBJ2-3,TRBV7-8,TRBD2,.,CASSFGGRASMSDTQYF,TGTGCCAGCAGCTTCGGCGGGAGGGCCAGTATGTCAGATACGCAGTATTTT
TRBJ2-7,TRBV7-2,TRBD2,once,CASSYGTSGTGSYEQYF,TGTGCCAGCAGCTACGGGACTAGCGGGACTGGGTCCTACGAGCAGTACTTC
TRBJ2-1,TRBV27,TRBD2,once,CASSSQAGAPYNEQFF,TGTGCCAGCAGTTCGCAAGCGGGAGCGCCCTACAATGAGCAGTTCTTC
TRBJ2-1,TRBV6-5,.,.,CASSNPGENNEQFF,TGTGCCAGCAGTAACCCAGGCGAGAACAATGAGCAGTTCTTC
TRBJ2-7,TRBV14,TRBD1,once,CASSSRDRPSYEQYF,TGTGCCAGCAGCTCCCGGGACAGGCCCTCCTACGAGCAGTACTTC
TRBJ2-3,TRBV6-6,.,once,CASSDTGSTDTQYF,TGTGCCAGCAGCGATACAGGAAGCACAGATACGCAGTATTTT
TRBJ2-7,TRBV25-1,.,.,CASSELTTAVREQYF,TGTGCCAGCAGTGAATTGACCACCGCCGTCCGCGAGCAGTACTTC
TRBJ1-5,TRBV5-6,TRBD1,.,CASSRQGVIYSNQPQHF,TGTGCCAGCAGCCGACAGGGGGTGATTTATAGCAATCAGCCCCAGCATTTT
TRBJ2-3,TRBV7-2,TRBD2,.,CASSPDLLAGVADTQYF,TGTGCCAGCAGCCCCGACCTACTAGCGGGAGTTGCAGATACGCAGTATTTT
TRBJ2-1,TRBV27,TRBD2,once,CASSHVASGSSYNEQFF,TGTGCCAGCAGCCACGTGGCTAGCGGGAGCTCCTACAATGAGCAGTTCTTC
TRBJ2-7,TRBV19,.,.,CATPPGRLNYEQYF,TGTGCCACTCCTCCGGGACGGTTAAACTACGAGCAGTACTTC
TRBJ1-6,TRBV30,.,.,CAWSVKPMTGRSYNSPLHF,TGTGCCTGGAGTGTTAAGCCGATGACGGGGAGGTCCTATAATTCACCCCTCCACTTT
TRBJ2-7,TRBV27,TRBD1,.,CATQRDSSSYEQYF,TGTGCCACCCAAAGGGACAGTTCTTCCTACGAGCAGTACTTC
TRBJ1-4,TRBV30,.,.,CAWSSEKLFF,TGTGCCTGGAGTAGTGAAAAACTGTTTTTT
TRBJ2-3,TRBV7-8,.,.,CASSPSTDTQYF,TGTGCCAGCAGCCCATCCACAGATACGCAGTATTTT
TRBJ2-7,TRBV5-1,.,.,CASSQDRGASSYEQYF,TGCGCCAGCAGCCAAGACCGGGGGGCCAGCTCCTACGAGCAGTACTTC
TRBJ2-7,TRBV27,TRBD1,once,CASRGQGGTYEQYF,TGTGCCAGCAGGGGACAGGGGGGGACCTACGAGCAGTACTTC
TRBJ1-4,TRBV30,.,.,CAWRRASMDEKLFF,TGTGCCTGGAGAAGGGCCTCGATGGATGAAAAACTGTTTTTT
TRBJ1-5,TRBV7-6,.,.,CASSLGGGYSNQPQHF,TGTGCCAGCAGCTTAGGCGGAGGTTATAGCAATCAGCCCCAGCATTTT
TRBJ1-6,TRBV6-1,.,.,CASSVSRGSSYNSPLHF,TGTGCCAGCAGTGTTTCCCGGGGAAGCTCCTATAATTCACCCCTCCACTTT
TRBJ2-7,TRBV5-4,.,.,CASSFHKDEQYF,TGTGCCAGCAGCTTCCACAAAGACGAGCAGTACTTC
TRBJ2-3,TRBV2,TRBD2,.,CASRTSVYADTQYF,TGTGCCAGCAGGACTAGCGTGTATGCGGATACGCAGTATTTT
TRBJ2-7,TRBV7-9,.,.,CASSLGGASYEQYF,TGTGCCAGCAGCTTAGGTGGGGCTTCCTACGAGCAGTACTTC
TRBJ1-4,TRBV5-1,TRBD1,.,CASSKETGNEKLFF,TGCGCCAGCAGTAAGGAGACAGGGAATGAAAAACTGTTTTTT
TRBJ2-5,TRBV29-1,TRBD2,.,CSAQYGTSGRAGLETQYF,TGCAGCGCCCAATACGGGACTAGCGGGAGGGCCGGTTTAGAGACCCAGTACTTC